The sequence of this T cell receptor (beta chain) was determined in a study of beta chain features in type 1 diabetes. Study-wide results and limits: TCRB CDR3 length was moderately but significantly reduced in all four CD4+ subsets of Type 1 diabetes patients.

Via CD45RO/CCR7/CD25/CD127/CD95/CD27, cells of the CD4+ naive, central memory, regulatory and stem cell-like memory subsets were sorted. The purity of all sorted populations exceeded 98%. V dropped 4 bases and J dropped 5; count of bases not matched to a gene: 8. Germline-derived CDR1 and CDR2 are MGHRA and YSYEKL. The CDR3 length is 15 residues. This clone was found a few times. Antigen unknown. Sequenced material consisted of expressed TCRB transcripts (all of the isolated RNA was reverse transcribed). Data came from immunoSEQ multiplex PCR; TCRdb stores just in-frame clones and leaves some out. The top ten clones hold 0.03% to 0.045% of a sample with 500,000 to 850,000 clones, over 11% of them seen once.

V is TRBV4-1 and J is TRBJ1-5; the match to TRBD1 covers 7 bases. The clonotype was recovered from a young man with type 1 diabetes. What was sequenced was naive CD4+ T cells from blood. CDR3 residues: CASSRTRDSYQPQHF. DNA of the CDR3: TGCGCCAGCAGCCGTACCCGGGACAGCTATCAGCCCCAGCATTTT.